The entry below describes one T cell receptor (beta chain). The sequencing template was cDNA reverse transcribed from extracted RNA. Profiling relied on immunoSEQ multiplex PCR, and the TCRdb table lists in-frame clones only, not all of them. Of some 170,000 clones in the sample, about 70% were seen once. This sample stems from a study of CD8+ T cells in alopecia areata. Across the whole study: Treatment with tofacitinib (6 to 18 months) was followed by 6 months off drug.

This CDR3 region has 15 residues. In germline, CDR1 is LNHNV, CDR2 YYDKDF (reference sequence). The V end lost 0 bases, the J end lost 2 bases, and 10 bases lay between the germline ends. The genes are TRBV15 and TRBJ1-2, with D unclear. Sequences were derived from CD8+ T cells sorted from blood, sampled at week 0. This clonotype was obtained from a human donor with alopecia areata. As DNA, the CDR3 is TGTGCCACCAGCAGAGATAGGGCAGAGAACTATGGCTACACCTTC. As protein: CATSRDRAENYGYTF.